The 32 T cell receptor beta chains in this list originate from one sample, sequenced in a study of cytomegalovirus exposure and HLA in healthy donors. The PCR ran on 60 Vbeta and 13 Jbeta primers. Only in-frame clones appear in the TCRdb table, and some are missing; sequencing was by immunoSEQ multiplex PCR. The top ten clones hold 1.5% to 2.5% of a sample with approximately 260,000 clones, approximately 84% of them seen once. The sequencing sample was made of PBMCs. Every receptor here comes from a woman in her forties in good health and CMV-seropositive.

V gene TRBV28 combines with J gene TRBJ2-4; 7 bases match TRBD1. Germline V gene data show CDR1 as MDHEN and CDR2 as SYDVKM. V gave up 6 bases and J gave up 6 bases; unmatched junction bases: 2. The CDR3 loop spans 12 amino acids. CDR3 bases: TGTGCCAGCAGAAGACAGGGAAACATTCAGTACTTC. Protein product: CASRRQGNIQYF.

The table lists this clone with a count of one. The J gene is TRBJ2-7, the V gene TRBV18; 7 positions match TRBD1. This CDR3 is built from 14 residues. Per the germline V gene, CDR1 is KGHSH and CDR2 is LQKENI. The ends lost 5 bases at V and 4 bases at J; junction bases unmatched: 8. The CDR3 sequence is CASSTSGQEYEQYF. DNA for the CDR3: TGTGCCAGCTCAACAAGCGGACAGGAGTACGAGCAGTACTTC.

V is TRBV5-1 and J is TRBJ1-6; possibly TRBD1 for D (6 bases). CDR1 is SGHRS, CDR2 YFSETQ, per germline. V was pared by 0 bases and J by 8 bases, with 18 bases between. This CDR3 comprises 17 residues. CDR3 sequence reads: CASSLASDAGEYSPLHF. The CDR3 DNA reads as TGCGCCAGCAGCTTGGCCAGTGACGCAGGGGAGTATTCACCCCTCCACTTT.

The rearrangement joins TRBV5-5 to TRBJ2-2; possibly TRBD1 for D (6 bases). The CDR3 contains 15 residues. V lost 4 bases to trimming and J lost 4 bases, with 14 bases between them. The germline CDR1 and CDR2 sequences are SGHKS and YYEKEE (reference sequence). CDR3 nucleotides: TGTGCCAGCAGCCCCGGACAGTTCGGCACCGGGGAGCTGTTTTTT. Protein product: CASSPGQFGTGELFF. Full variable domain (outside the CDR3, taken from reference TRBV5-5 and TRBJ2-2): DAGVTQSPTHLIKTRGQQVTLRCSPISGHKSVSWYQQVLGQGPQFIFQYYEKEERGRGNFPDRFSARQFPNYSSELNVNALLLGDSALYLCASSPGQFGTGELFFGEGSRLTVL.

The gene calls are TRBV4-3 and TRBJ1-3, with TRBD1 matching over 8 bases. The V segment lost 1 base and the J segment 4 bases; nucleotides outside the gene matches: 3. This CDR3 is built from 15 residues. Per the germline V gene, CDR1 is LGHNA and CDR2 is YSLEER. The CDR3 DNA follows: TGCGCCAGCAGCCAAGGGACAGGGTCCGGAAACACCATATATTTT. As protein: CASSQGTGSGNTIYF.

In its sample, this clone was seen once. J is TRBJ2-7 and V is TRBV21-1; TRBD2 is the table's D call, not checked against the DNA. TRBV21-1 is termed a pseudogene. CDR3 size: 18 residues. The CDR3, as DNA: TGTGCCAGCAGCAAAGTTTTAGGACCTAGCGGGAGTATGTACGAGCAGTACTTC. Its protein product is CASSKVLGPSGSMYEQYF.

The V gene is TRBV4-3, the J gene TRBJ2-1, with 9 bases lining up with TRBD1. CDR1 is LGHNA, CDR2 YSLEER, per germline. The CDR3 is 17 amino acids. The J segment lost 8 bases and the V segment lost 3 bases, leaving 14 bases of the junction unmatched. CDR3 residues: CASSQGTTGGRQYEQFF. The CDR3 DNA reads as TGCGCCAGCAGCCAGGGTACGACAGGGGGACGTCAGTATGAGCAGTTCTTC.

This clone has only a few counts. The rearrangement uses TRBV6-5 and TRBJ1-1; D ambiguous. Deletions cut 5 bases from V and 4 bases from J, with 11 bases between. The length of the CDR3 is 13 residues. CDR1 and CDR2 (germline): MNHEY, SVGAGI. Written as DNA, the CDR3 is TGTGCCAGCAGTCCCCCTATCGGCACTGAAGCTTTCTTT. The encoded protein is CASSPPIGTEAFF.

With respect to this clone: An end of the junction differs from the germline gene, which may be a read error. The rearrangement joins TRBV27 to TRBJ2-7; 8 positions agree with TRBD1. Looked up from germline, CDR1 is MNHEY and CDR2 is SMNVEV (reference sequence). The CDR3 consists of 17 residues. CDR3 amino acids: CASGFRTPQGGSYEQYF. The CDR3 nucleotides are TGTGCCAGCGGTTTTCGCACTCCACAGGGGGGATCCTACGAGCAGTACTTC.

Of note for this clone: The germline gene is not matched at one end of the junction; a read error may be the cause. The same CDR3 arises from other DNA sequences in this sample as well. The genes are TRBV6-6 and TRBJ1-1; D gene uncertain. The V gene's germline CDR1 is MNHNY and CDR2 SVGAGI (reference sequence). This CDR3 is built from 13 residues. CDR3 sequence reads: CASSRDTNTEAFF. DNA of the CDR3: TGTGCCAGCAGCCGAGACACGAACACTGAAGCTTTTTTT.

This chain joins TRBV30 and TRBJ1-2, with TRBD1 matching 8 bases. Germline V gene lookup returns CDR1 GTSNPN and CDR2 SVGIG (reference sequence). The trim removed 0 bases at V and 2 bases at J, leaving 8 bases unmatched. The CDR3 has 16 amino acids. CDR3 residues: CAWSVFPDRENYGYTF. CDR3 nucleotides: TGTGCCTGGAGTGTATTCCCGGACAGGGAAAACTATGGCTACACCTTC.

The chain joins TRBV19 to TRBJ2-2; D remains ambiguous. The ends were cut back, 5 bases at V and 4 bases at J, with 11 bases in the middle. The CDR3 extends over 14 amino acids. Germline lookup yields CDR1 LNHDA and CDR2 SQIVND (reference sequence). The CDR3 protein is CASSYRRFTGELFF. CDR3 in DNA: TGTGCCAGTAGTTACAGACGATTCACCGGGGAGCTGTTTTTT.

The rearrangement links TRBV19 to TRBJ2-7; 7 nucleotides align to TRBD1. CDR3 length: 12 amino acids. Per the germline V gene, CDR1 is LNHDA and CDR2 is SQIVND (reference sequence). J was trimmed by 10 bases and V by 5 bases; bases with no gene match: 8. The CDR3 reads CASSANRDRQYF. CDR3 nucleotide sequence: TGTGCCAGTAGTGCGAACCGGGACAGACAGTACTTC. Together with reference TRBV19 and TRBJ2-7, the CDR3 gives the full variable domain: DGGITQSPKYLFRKEGQNVTLSCEQNLNHDAMYWYRQDPGQGLRLIYYSQIVNDFQKGDIAEGYSVSREKKESFPLTVTSAQKNPTAFYLCASSANRDRQYFGPGTRLTVT.

This clone appeared a single time. J is TRBJ2-1 and V is TRBV7-2, with a possible D match to TRBD2 (7 bases). The V end was cut by 0 bases, the J end by 9 bases, with 18 bases between. The CDR3 is 16 amino acids. Germline CDR1 is SGHTA and CDR2 is FQGNSA. For the CDR3, the DNA is TGTGCCAGCAGCTTAGCTACAGGGTTAAGGGGGGGTGAGCAGTTCTTC. This translates into CASSLATGLRGGEQFF.

The chain couples TRBV5-1 to TRBJ1-6, with D maybe TRBD1 (6 bases). The germline V and J ends were trimmed by 6 bases and 8 bases, with 18 bases remaining between them. CDR3 length equals 15 residues. The germline CDR1 and CDR2 sequences are SGHRS and YFSETQ. In DNA, the CDR3 is TGCGCCAGCACCGTGGACAGCTCCTCATATTCACCCCTCCACTTT. Translation: CASTVDSSSYSPLHF.

V is TRBV11-3 and J is TRBJ1-1; D is uncertain. The V and J ends lost 3 bases and 2 bases respectively, with 4 bases between them. Germline CDR1 and CDR2: SGHNT and YENEEA. This CDR3 has 12 amino acids. Written as DNA, the CDR3 is TGTGCCAGCAGCTTTTCAAACACTGAAGCTTTCTTT. Protein sequence: CASSFSNTEAFF.

The chain has TRBV28 and TRBJ1-5; 7 bases are a match to TRBD1. The length of the CDR3 is 18 residues. The J segment lost 0 bases and the V segment lost 2 bases, leaving 10 bases of the junction unmatched. CDR1 is MDHEN, CDR2 SYDVKM, per germline. The CDR3 sequence: CASSLPNLGQNSNQPQHF. The DNA for the CDR3 is TGTGCCAGCAGTTTACCAAACCTGGGACAGAATAGCAATCAGCCCCAGCATTTT.

In this sample, this clone turned up once. CDR3 residues: CASSPAGTSAYNEQFF. The CDR3, as DNA: TGTGCCAGCAGCCCGGCGGGGACTAGCGCCTACAATGAGCAGTTCTTC. This sequence joins TRBV4-2 and TRBJ2-1; 10 bases map to TRBD2. Germline V gives CDR1 LGHNA, CDR2 YNFKEQ. Trimming took 4 bases from V and 2 from J; bases not matched to a gene: 5. The CDR3 has 16 residues.

The V call is TRBV28, the J call TRBJ1-5; unclear D gene. CDR1 is MDHEN, CDR2 SYDVKM, per germline. This CDR3 has 15 residues. Trimming stripped 6 bases from V and 0 bases from J, with 12 bases between. DNA of the CDR3: TGTGCCAGCAGACGAATCGGGGTTAGCAATCAGCCCCAGCATTTT. This gives the protein CASRRIGVSNQPQHF.

This chain uses TRBV7-9 with TRBJ2-5, with D perhaps TRBD1 (5 bases). V lost 1 base and J 4 bases, leaving 7 bases between the germline ends. CDR3 length equals 13 residues. Germline V CDR1 and CDR2: SEHNR, FQNEAQ (reference sequence). CDR3 sequence reads: CASSLVGLETQYF. CDR3 in DNA: TGTGCCAGCAGCTTAGTGGGGCTAGAGACCCAGTACTTC.

The rearrangement uses TRBV7-6 and TRBJ2-7; 12 positions agree with TRBD2. Looked up from germline, CDR1 is SGHVS and CDR2 is FNYEAQ. This CDR3 spans 16 amino acids. Trimming at V came to 2 bases and at J to 5 bases, leaving 7 bases not matched to a gene. CDR3 sequence (DNA): TGTGCCAGCAGCTTATATACTAGCGGGAGGATGAACGAGCAGTACTTC. Protein sequence: CASSLYTSGRMNEQYF.

The J gene is TRBJ1-4, the V gene TRBV5-4; D is possibly TRBD1 (5 bases). The ends were cut back, 1 base at V and 5 bases at J, with 12 bases in the middle. The CDR3 covers 15 residues. In germline, CDR1 is SGHNT, CDR2 YYREEE (reference sequence). The CDR3 region has the DNA TGTGCCAGCAGCTTGACGGGGGGAGGGAATGAAAAACTGTTTTTT. Its translation is CASSLTGGGNEKLFF.

The rearrangement uses TRBV19 and TRBJ2-7; tentatively, D is TRBD2 (6 bases). Germline V gene sequence: CDR1 LNHDA, CDR2 SQIVND (reference sequence). V was pared by 8 bases and J by 2 bases, with 16 bases between. The CDR3 runs to 14 residues. The CDR3 here is CASALSGETYEQYF. CDR3 nucleotide sequence: TGTGCCAGTGCCCTTTCGGGGGAGACCTACGAGCAGTACTTC.

There are a few counts of this clone. For the CDR3, the DNA is TGTGCCAGCAGTGAATCGGCAGGGGGCTACTCAGATACGCAGTATTTT. Its translation: CASSESAGGYSDTQYF. The rearrangement uses TRBV2 and TRBJ2-3; 8 bases line up with TRBD1. Germline CDR1 reads SNHLY; CDR2 reads FYNNEI. J lost 4 bases, V lost 2 bases, and 8 bases had no gene match. This CDR3 spans 16 amino acids.

The chain has TRBV9 and TRBJ2-1; 12 nucleotides agree with TRBD2. Trimming took 0 bases from V and 8 from J; bases not matched to a gene: 9. The germline V gene encodes CDR1 SGDLS and CDR2 YYNGEE. The CDR3 sequence is 17 residues long. This chain's CDR3 is CASSVGASGRALDEQFF. In nucleotides, the CDR3 is TGTGCCAGCAGCGTAGGGGCTAGCGGGAGGGCCCTGGATGAGCAGTTCTTC. The whole variable domain, filled in from reference TRBV9 and TRBJ2-1, reads DSGVTQTPKHLITATGQRVTLRCSPRSGDLSVYWYQQSLDQGLQFLIQYYNGEERAKGNILERFSAQQFPDLHSELNLSSLELGDSALYFCASSVGASGRALDEQFFGPGTRLTVL.

The rearrangement links TRBV27 to TRBJ1-2; tentative D call: TRBD1 (6 bases). Trimming took 3 bases from V and 4 from J, leaving 18 bases between them. CDR1 is MNHEY and CDR2 is SMNVEV in the germline V gene (reference sequence). The CDR3 totals 16 residues. The CDR3 protein is CASSFKNPTTGYGYTF. In nucleotides, the CDR3 is TGTGCCAGCAGTTTCAAGAATCCCACGACAGGCTATGGCTACACCTTC.

This chain uses TRBV6-1 with TRBJ2-7; TRBD1 might be the D (6 bases). Per germline, CDR1 MNHNS and CDR2 SASEGT. V was clipped by 4 bases and J by 3 bases, with 19 bases between them. The CDR3 totals 16 residues. In nucleotides, the CDR3 is TGTGCCAGCAGTGGGATAAGGACAGCTCGGAACTACGAGCAGTACTTC. Its protein is CASSGIRTARNYEQYF.

The chain carries TRBV7-3 and TRBJ1-1; D might be TRBD1 (5 bases). Germline V CDR1 and CDR2: SGHTA, FQGTGA. The CDR3 length is 14 residues. Trimming left V 5 bases short and J 1 base short, with 11 bases between. The CDR3: CASSTAQGNTEAFF. DNA for the CDR3: TGTGCCAGCAGCACCGCCCAGGGGAACACTGAAGCTTTCTTT. Variable domain in full (rest from reference TRBV7-3 and TRBJ1-1): GAGVSQTPSNKVTEKGKYVELRCDPISGHTALYWYRQSLGQGPEFLIYFQGTGAADDSGLPNDRFFAVRPEGSVSTLKIQRTERGDSAVYLCASSTAQGNTEAFFGQGTRLTVV.

The rearrangement joins TRBV27 to TRBJ2-7; 7 positions agree with TRBD2. CDR3 size: 15 residues. The germline V gene has CDR1 MNHEY and CDR2 SMNVEV (reference sequence). With 5 bases clipped from V and 0 bases from J, the junction kept 7 bases outside the gene matches. CDR3 loop: CASSNTGLVSYEQYF. DNA of the CDR3: TGTGCCAGCAGTAACACCGGACTAGTCTCCTACGAGCAGTACTTC.

This chain uses TRBV30 with TRBJ2-5; the D is unclear. Germline CDR1 is GTSNPN and CDR2 is SVGIG (reference sequence). The CDR3 is 14 amino acids. V was shortened by 0 bases and J by 1 base, with 9 bases between the two germline ends. In nucleotides, the CDR3 is TGTGCCTGGAGTGTTAGACACGGCCAAGAGACCCAGTACTTC. This gives the protein CAWSVRHGQETQYF.

The chain recombines TRBV28 with TRBJ1-3; D is perhaps TRBD1 (5 bases). Germline V lookup: CDR1 MDHEN, CDR2 SYDVKM. CDR3 length: 14 amino acids. Trimming removed 3 bases from V and 5 bases from J, with 11 bases in between. The CDR3 bases are TGTGCCAGCAGTTTTTTCAGGGATAGAAACACCATATATTTT. Translating it yields CASSFFRDRNTIYF.

This clone has more than one count but fewer than ten. CDR3 nucleotide sequence: TGTGCCAGCAGCACCCCCCGACTAGCGGGAGTGGTTTACGAGCAGTACTTC. It codes for CASSTPRLAGVVYEQYF. This sequence joins TRBV21-1 and TRBJ2-7; TRBD2, the table's D call, was not compared with the DNA. TRBV21-1 is a pseudogene. This CDR3 spans 17 amino acids.